Given below is one T cell receptor (beta chain) in context. Under the authors' procedure: The assay estimated nucleated cells by amplifying reference gene primers. TCRdb keeps only in-frame clones here, not all; method: immunoSEQ multiplex PCR. V, J and clone size are taken as reported in that table, and D and trimming were inferred from the DNA itself. The sample consists of tens of thousands of clones, around 82% of them appearing once. This entry is derived from a study of blood T cell repertoires in COVID-19. Study-level background: Samples came from the United States, Italy and Spain, spanning acute and convalescent COVID-19. From T cells, B-cell-depleted T cells, or PBMCs came the material, which was cDNA or gDNA.

The CDR3 is made up of 19 amino acids. Trimming cost V 6 bases and J 0 bases, with 21 bases left between them. CDR1 and CDR2 (germline): MNHEY, SMNVEV (reference sequence). The material sequenced was peripheral blood. The receptor was isolated from a man in his fifties or sixties with active COVID-19. The rearrangement joins TRBV27 to TRBJ2-6; weak D call: TRBD1 (5 bases). The CDR3 DNA reads as TGTGCCAGCAGCGAGGAGATCAGGGTGCCCTTCTCTGGGGCCAACGTCCTGACTTTC. Protein sequence: CASSEEIRVPFSGANVLTF.